The 20 T cell receptor beta chains presented below share a single source sample, sequenced in a study of blood T cell repertoires in COVID-19. Measured with immunoSEQ multiplex PCR; TCRdb has only the in-frame clones, and not every one. The repertoire holds 240,000 or so clones, with about nine tenths as singletons. Sequencing was performed on peripheral blood. The receptors shown here come from a man aged 60 to 75 with acute or convalescent COVID-19.

The CDR3 DNA reads TGTGCCAGCAGTTCCCCCGGGACAGGGGCCTTTTTTGGTGGCTACACCTTC. It translates to CASSSPGTGAFFGGYTF. This sequence joins TRBV28 and TRBJ1-2; 10 nucleotides align to TRBD1. This CDR3 has 17 amino acids. The junction had 15 bases not matched to a gene; V was cut back by 4 bases and J by 7 bases. CDR1 MDHEN and CDR2 SYDVKM come from the germline V gene.

The CDR3 spells CASSYRVDSYEQYF. The CDR3 DNA reads TGCGCCAGCAGCTACCGGGTAGATTCCTACGAGCAGTACTTC. The V gene is TRBV5-1, the J gene TRBJ2-7; D uncertain. Trimming pared 3 bases from V and 1 base from J, leaving 11 bases between. Germline lookup yields CDR1 SGHRS and CDR2 YFSETQ. This CDR3 contains 14 residues.

V is TRBV29-1 and J is TRBJ2-7; 9 nucleotides align to TRBD1. CDR1 and CDR2 (germline): SQVTM, ANQGSEA. Trimming removed 4 bases from V and 3 bases from J; junction bases left unmatched: 4. CDR3 length equals 13 residues. The CDR3 sequence: CSVGTGGIYEQYF. The DNA of the CDR3 is TGCAGCGTTGGAACAGGGGGCATCTACGAGCAGTACTTC.

J is TRBJ1-2 and V is TRBV2; tentative D call: TRBD1 (6 bases). Trimming took off 1 base at V and 7 bases at J, with 16 bases between the two ends. The germline V gene encodes CDR1 SNHLY and CDR2 FYNNEI. This CDR3 is 15 amino acids long. CDR3 DNA: TGTGCCAGCAGTGAAGACCGGGCAGGGGTTGGTGGCTACACCTTC. Translated, it gives CASSEDRAGVGGYTF.

This chain uses TRBV7-2 with TRBJ2-7; 12 bases line up with TRBD2. V dropped 5 bases and J dropped 6; count of bases not matched to a gene: 17. Germline values: CDR1 SGHTA, CDR2 FQGNSA. CDR3 length equals 18 residues. CDR3 amino acids: CASSPSSRASGRAAEQYF. Here the CDR3 DNA reads TGTGCCAGCAGCCCAAGCTCGAGGGCTAGCGGGAGGGCCGCCGAGCAGTACTTC. The whole variable domain, filled in from reference TRBV7-2 and TRBJ2-7, reads GAGVSQSPSNKVTEKGKDVELRCDPISGHTALYWYRQSLGQGLEFLIYFQGNSAPDKSGLPSDRFSAERTGGSVSTLTIQRTQQEDSAVYLCASSPSSRASGRAAEQYFGPGTRLTVT.

The chain combines TRBV18 with TRBJ1-1; 10 bases align to TRBD1. The V gene's germline CDR1 is KGHSH and CDR2 LQKENI. V lost 3 bases, J lost 7 bases, and 8 bases stayed unmatched. The CDR3 covers 15 residues. The CDR3 region is CASSPDRGVYVEAFF. In DNA, the CDR3 is TGTGCCAGCTCACCGGACAGGGGGGTGTATGTTGAAGCTTTCTTT.

V and J are TRBV7-2 and TRBJ2-1, with 10 bases fitting TRBD2. Trimming cost V 0 bases and J 4 bases; bases outside gene matches: 6. CDR3 size: 17 residues. CDR1 is SGHTA, CDR2 FQGNSA, per germline. CDR3 DNA: TGTGCCAGCAGCTTAGCTAGCGGGAGGCCAGGGTACAATGAGCAGTTCTTC. Protein sequence: CASSLASGRPGYNEQFF.

The gene calls are TRBV6-5 and TRBJ2-3; 11 bases are shared with TRBD2. Germline CDR1 reads MNHEY; CDR2 reads SVGAGI. CDR3 length equals 15 residues. Unmatched junction bases numbered 4, after V lost 6 bases and J lost 2 bases. The CDR3 DNA follows: TGTGCCAGCAGAGAGACTAGCGGGAACACAGATACGCAGTATTTT. Translation gives CASRETSGNTDTQYF.

Concerning this clone itself: Other DNA sequences in this specimen translate into the identical CDR3. The V call is TRBV29-1, the J call TRBJ2-2; D is possibly TRBD2 (5 bases). CDR3 length: 13 residues. The V end lost 3 bases, the J end lost 5 bases, and 10 bases lay between the germline ends. CDR1 is SQVTM and CDR2 is ANQGSEA in the germline V gene. CDR3 nucleotides: TGCAGCGTTGATCGCGGGCAAACCGGGGAGCTGTTTTTT. This encodes CSVDRGQTGELFF.

This clone was counted between two and nine times. The chain carries TRBV29-1 and TRBJ2-7; D is undetermined. The CDR3 loop spans 12 amino acids. Germline assignment: CDR1 SQVTM and CDR2 ANQGSEA. Between the trimmed V and J ends, which lost 4 bases and 4 bases, there was a span of 11 bases. CDR3 DNA: TGCAGCGTTGCGGAACAGAATTACGAGCAGTACTTC. It yields the protein CSVAEQNYEQYF.

The genes are TRBV9 and TRBJ2-1, with D perhaps TRBD2 (5 bases). The V gene's germline CDR1 is SGDLS and CDR2 YYNGEE. Trimming left V 2 bases short and J 1 base short, with 10 bases between. The CDR3 covers 15 residues. CDR3 DNA sequence: TGTGCCAGCAGCGTCGGGGTTAGTTCCTACAATGAGCAGTTCTTC. Translated: CASSVGVSSYNEQFF.

This sequence joins TRBV10-2 and TRBJ1-5; weak D call: TRBD1 (5 bases). V shed 3 bases and J shed 6 bases, with 15 bases lying between them. This CDR3 is 15 amino acids long. Per the germline V gene, CDR1 is WSHSY and CDR2 is SAAADI. The CDR3 protein is CASSEAGGGTQPQHF. CDR3 coding DNA: TGCGCCAGCAGTGAAGCGGGGGGAGGGACTCAGCCCCAGCATTTT.

The chain employs TRBV6-5 and TRBJ2-7; TRBD1 aligns across 7 bases. Losses at the gene ends were 10 bases for V and 0 bases for J; bases not matched to a gene: 9. The CDR3 loop spans 14 amino acids. Germline V gives CDR1 MNHEY, CDR2 SVGAGI. Here the CDR3 reads CATLRQGVSYEQYF. CDR3 nucleotides: TGTGCCACCCTAAGACAGGGTGTCTCCTACGAGCAGTACTTC.

In nucleotides, the CDR3 is TGTGCCAGCAGTTTAGGGCAAGATAATTCACCCCTCCACTTT. The encoded protein is CASSLGQDNSPLHF. The genes are TRBV28 and TRBJ1-6; D remains ambiguous. V shed 2 bases and J shed 5 bases, with 7 bases lying between them. Per germline, CDR1 MDHEN and CDR2 SYDVKM. This CDR3 is 14 amino acids long. The whole variable domain, remainder taken from reference TRBV28 and TRBJ1-6, is DVKVTQSSRYLVKRTGEKVFLECVQDMDHENMFWYRQDPGLGLRLIYFSYDVKMKEKGDIPEGYSVSREKKERFSLILESASTNQTSMYLCASSLGQDNSPLHFGNGTRLTVT.

The chain combines TRBV5-6 with TRBJ1-2, with 12 bases that match TRBD1. With 4 bases clipped from V and 4 bases from J, the junction kept 11 bases outside the gene matches. Germline loops: CDR1 SGHDT, CDR2 YYEEEE. The CDR3 contains 17 residues. This chain's CDR3 is CASSTGTGGNSGYGYTF. CDR3 nucleotides: TGTGCCAGCAGCACCGGGACAGGGGGCAATAGCGGCTATGGCTACACCTTC.

The chain combines TRBV19 with TRBJ2-7, with 7 bases fitting TRBD1. The V gene end was trimmed by 3 bases and the J gene end by 2 bases; junction bases not matched to a gene: 4. The CDR3 totals 14 residues. In germline, CDR1 is LNHDA, CDR2 SQIVND (reference sequence). The CDR3 protein is CASSIGTGAYEQYF. CDR3 bases: TGTGCCAGTAGTATTGGTACAGGGGCCTACGAGCAGTACTTC. Complete variable domain (other parts from reference TRBV19 and TRBJ2-7): DGGITQSPKYLFRKEGQNVTLSCEQNLNHDAMYWYRQDPGQGLRLIYYSQIVNDFQKGDIAEGYSVSREKKESFPLTVTSAQKNPTAFYLCASSIGTGAYEQYFGPGTRLTVT.

The sample holds a few counts of this clone. The rearrangement joins TRBV19 to TRBJ2-7, with D unresolved. The length of the CDR3 is 14 residues. V was shortened by 5 bases and J by 2 bases, with 13 bases between the two germline ends. CDR1 is LNHDA and CDR2 is SQIVND in the germline V gene (reference sequence). This chain's CDR3 is CASSGPLSPYEQYF. CDR3 sequence (DNA): TGTGCCAGTAGTGGGCCGCTGAGTCCCTACGAGCAGTACTTC.

The chain is built from TRBV9 and TRBJ2-7, with 11 bases aligning to TRBD1. The V gene end was trimmed by 5 bases and the J gene end by 4 bases; junction bases not matched to a gene: 2. The CDR3 totals 13 residues. CDR1 is SGDLS, CDR2 YYNGEE, per germline. The CDR3: CASSRDRGYEQYF. CDR3 bases: TGTGCCAGCAGTAGGGACAGGGGGTACGAGCAGTACTTC.

There are a few counts of this clone. This sequence joins TRBV24-1 and TRBJ2-1, with 8 bases matching TRBD2. This CDR3 contains 19 residues. CDR1 is KGHDR, CDR2 SFDVKD, per germline. V was clipped by 2 bases and J by 5 bases; unmatched bases: 16. The CDR3 reads CATSDSPGREGRVDNEQFF. For the CDR3, the DNA is TGTGCCACCAGTGATTCCCCCGGACGGGAGGGACGAGTGGACAATGAGCAGTTCTTC.

This CDR3 is CAISDLRSQETQYF. The CDR3 DNA reads TGTGCCATCAGTGATTTACGTAGCCAAGAGACCCAGTACTTC. The chain combines TRBV10-3 with TRBJ2-5; D remains ambiguous. V was shortened by 3 bases and J by 1 base, with 9 bases between the two germline ends. The CDR3 spans 14 residues. CDR1 and CDR2 (germline): ENHRY, SYGVKD.